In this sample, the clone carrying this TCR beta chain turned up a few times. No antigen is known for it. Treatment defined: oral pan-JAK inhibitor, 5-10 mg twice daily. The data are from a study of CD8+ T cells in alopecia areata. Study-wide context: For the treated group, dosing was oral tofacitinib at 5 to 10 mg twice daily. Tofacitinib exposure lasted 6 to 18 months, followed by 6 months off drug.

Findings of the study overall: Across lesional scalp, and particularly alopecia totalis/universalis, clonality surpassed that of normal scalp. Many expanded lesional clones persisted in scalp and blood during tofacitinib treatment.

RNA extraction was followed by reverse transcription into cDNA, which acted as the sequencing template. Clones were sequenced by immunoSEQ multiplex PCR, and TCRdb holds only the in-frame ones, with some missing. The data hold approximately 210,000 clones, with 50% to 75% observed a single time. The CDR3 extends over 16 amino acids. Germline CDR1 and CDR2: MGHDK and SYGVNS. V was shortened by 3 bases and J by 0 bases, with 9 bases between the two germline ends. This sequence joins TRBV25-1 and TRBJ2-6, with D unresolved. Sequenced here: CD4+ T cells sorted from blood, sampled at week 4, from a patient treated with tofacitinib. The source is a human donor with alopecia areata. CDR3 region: CASSDKWYSGANVLTF. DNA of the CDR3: TGTGCCAGCAGTGATAAGTGGTACTCTGGGGCCAACGTCCTGACTTTC.